This T cell receptor beta chain is from a study of shared clonotypes between healthy human individuals. Profiled with immunoSEQ multiplex PCR; TCRdb holds only in-frame clones, not every one. The sample has approximately 1,500,000 clones; roughly 95% are singletons. Germline values: CDR1 ENHRY, CDR2 SYGVKD. V was cut by 0 bases and J by 5 bases, with 16 bases left in between. The CDR3 consists of 16 residues. The sequence came from a man aged 25 to 40 in good health. Sequencing was done on a sample of naive CD4+ T cells sorted from blood. The subset was: CD45RA+ positively selected. The chain carries TRBV10-3 and TRBJ2-5, with D maybe TRBD1 (6 bases). In DNA form, the CDR3 reads TGTGCCATCAGTGAGTCCCGGACAGTCCCAGGGGAGACCCAGTACTTC. It codes for CAISESRTVPGETQYF.